This record concerns one TCR beta chain sequence. The antigen remains undetermined. This sample stems from a study of vaccination and CD4 T cells after COVID-19. The germline CDR1 and CDR2 sequences are MDHEN and SYDVKM. V was clipped by 8 bases and J by 0 bases, with 21 bases between them. This CDR3 spans 17 amino acids. Stated treatment: approximately nine-day PBMC culture with coronavirus spike peptide pools or control peptides (ViraFEST assay). Positivity by PCR occurred from March to December 2020, a period that predated US Alpha, Beta and Delta variants. Negative selection purified CD4+ T cells after approximately 9 days of culture. Oncomine TCR Beta short-read sequencing was applied to DNA from cultured CD4+ T cells. Via MiXCR, TCRdb re-called the PCR reads, giving one row per CDR3 protein. The table lists approximately 12,000 distinct CDR3 sequences, over 50% of them singletons.

The receptor was isolated from a human donor who had recovered from COVID-19. The rearrangement links TRBV28 to TRBJ2-3, with D unclear. The sequencing input was CD4+ T cells from blood, cultured in vitro. The CDR3 bases are TGTGCCAGCGGCTACAAGCGTTGGGGTGCTAGCACAGATACGCAGTATTTT. Protein: CASGYKRWGASTDTQYF.